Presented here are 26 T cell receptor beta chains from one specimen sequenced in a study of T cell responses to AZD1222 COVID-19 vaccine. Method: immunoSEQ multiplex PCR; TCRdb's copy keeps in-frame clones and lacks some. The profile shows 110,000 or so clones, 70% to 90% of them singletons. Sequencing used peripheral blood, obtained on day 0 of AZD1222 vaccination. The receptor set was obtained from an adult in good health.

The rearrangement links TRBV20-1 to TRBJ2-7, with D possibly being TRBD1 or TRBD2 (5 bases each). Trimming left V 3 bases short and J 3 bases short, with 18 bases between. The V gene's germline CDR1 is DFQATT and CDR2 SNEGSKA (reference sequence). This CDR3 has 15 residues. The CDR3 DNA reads TGCAGTGCTAGTGGGTGGGGCAGAGGGTTCTACGAGCAGTACTTC. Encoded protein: CSASGWGRGFYEQYF.

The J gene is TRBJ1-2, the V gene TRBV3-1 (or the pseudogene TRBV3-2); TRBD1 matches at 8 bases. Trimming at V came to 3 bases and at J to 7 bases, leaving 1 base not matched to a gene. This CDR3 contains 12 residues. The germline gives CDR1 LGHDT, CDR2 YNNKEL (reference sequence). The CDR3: CASSQDRAGYTF. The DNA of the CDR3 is TGTGCCAGCAGCCAGGACAGGGCTGGCTACACCTTC.

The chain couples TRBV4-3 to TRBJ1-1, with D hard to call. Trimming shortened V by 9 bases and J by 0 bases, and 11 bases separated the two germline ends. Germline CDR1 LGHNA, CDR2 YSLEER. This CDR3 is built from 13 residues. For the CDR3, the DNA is TGCGCCAGTGGAGACGGAATGAACACTGAAGCTTTCTTT. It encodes CASGDGMNTEAFF.

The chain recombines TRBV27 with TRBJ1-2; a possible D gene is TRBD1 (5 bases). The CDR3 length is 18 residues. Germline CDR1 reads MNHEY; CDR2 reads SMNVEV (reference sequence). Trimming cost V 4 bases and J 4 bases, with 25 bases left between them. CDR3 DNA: TGTGCCAGCAGTTCCTCCGGGAGGGGACTAACAATATCCTATGGCTACACCTTC. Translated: CASSSSGRGLTISYGYTF.

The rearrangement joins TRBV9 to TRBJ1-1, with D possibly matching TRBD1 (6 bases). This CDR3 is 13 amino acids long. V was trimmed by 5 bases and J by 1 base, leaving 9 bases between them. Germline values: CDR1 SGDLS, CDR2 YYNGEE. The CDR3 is CASRSTGNTEAFF. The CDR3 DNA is TGTGCCAGCAGATCGACAGGGAACACTGAAGCTTTCTTT.

The CDR3 here is CASSQSLQTNQPQHF. CDR3 in DNA: TGTGCCAGCAGCCAAAGTCTGCAGACTAATCAGCCCCAGCATTTT. This sequence joins TRBV3-1 (or the pseudogene TRBV3-2) and TRBJ1-5, with unresolved D. CDR3 length: 15 amino acids. V was trimmed by 2 bases and J by 4 bases, leaving 12 bases between them. Germline V CDR1 and CDR2: LGHDT, YNNKEL (reference sequence).

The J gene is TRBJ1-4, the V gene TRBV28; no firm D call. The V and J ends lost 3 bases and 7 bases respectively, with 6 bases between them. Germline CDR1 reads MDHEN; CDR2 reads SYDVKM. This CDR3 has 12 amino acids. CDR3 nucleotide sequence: TGTGCCAGCAGTTTGAGGGCTGAAAAACTGTTTTTT. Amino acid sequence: CASSLRAEKLFF.

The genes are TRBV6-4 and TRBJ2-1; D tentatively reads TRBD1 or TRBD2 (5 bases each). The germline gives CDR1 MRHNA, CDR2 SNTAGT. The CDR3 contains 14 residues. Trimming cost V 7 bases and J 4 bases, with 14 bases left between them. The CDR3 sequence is CASNPGRLYNEQFF. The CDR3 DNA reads TGTGCCAGCAATCCGGGACGGTTGTACAATGAGCAGTTCTTC.

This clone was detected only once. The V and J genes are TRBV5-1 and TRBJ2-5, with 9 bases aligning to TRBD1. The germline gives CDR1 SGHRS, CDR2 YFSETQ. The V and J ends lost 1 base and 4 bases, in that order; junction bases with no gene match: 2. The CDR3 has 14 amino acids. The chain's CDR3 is CASSLLGQGETQYF. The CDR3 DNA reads TGCGCCAGCAGCTTGCTGGGACAGGGAGAGACCCAGTACTTC. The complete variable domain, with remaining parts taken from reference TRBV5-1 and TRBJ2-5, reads KAGVTQTPRYLIKTRGQQVTLSCSPISGHRSVSWYQQTPGQGLQFLFEYFSETQRNKGNFPGRFSGRQFSNSRSEMNVSTLELGDSALYLCASSLLGQGETQYFGPGTRLLVL.

The CDR3 loop reads CASSLTGPGSYNSPLHF. The CDR3 DNA reads TGTGCCAGCAGCTTAACAGGGCCTGGGTCCTATAATTCACCCCTCCACTTT. The V and J genes are TRBV7-9 and TRBJ1-6; possibly TRBD1 for D (6 bases). V was trimmed by 2 bases and J by 1 base, leaving 12 bases between them. The CDR3 covers 17 residues. Germline V lookup: CDR1 SEHNR, CDR2 FQNEAQ (reference sequence).

Here the CDR3 DNA reads TGTGCCAGCAGCTACAGGGATCCGGCAGATACGCAGTATTTT. This encodes CASSYRDPADTQYF. The V call is TRBV3-1 (or the pseudogene TRBV3-2), the J call TRBJ2-3; D may be TRBD1 (6 bases). Germline V CDR1 and CDR2: LGHDT, YNNKEL (reference sequence). The CDR3 length is 14 residues. Between the trimmed V and J ends, which lost 5 bases and 4 bases, there was a span of 13 bases.

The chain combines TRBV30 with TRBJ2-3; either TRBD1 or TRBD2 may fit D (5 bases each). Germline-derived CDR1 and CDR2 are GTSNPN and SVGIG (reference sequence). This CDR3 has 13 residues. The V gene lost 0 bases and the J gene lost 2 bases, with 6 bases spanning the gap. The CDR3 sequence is CAWSVGDTDTQYF. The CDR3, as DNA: TGTGCCTGGAGTGTGGGGGACACAGATACGCAGTATTTT.

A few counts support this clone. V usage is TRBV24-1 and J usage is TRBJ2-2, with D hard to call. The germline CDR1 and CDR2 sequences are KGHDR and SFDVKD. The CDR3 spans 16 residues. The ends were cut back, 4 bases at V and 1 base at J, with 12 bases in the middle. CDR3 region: CATSDSAQVNTGELFF. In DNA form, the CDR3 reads TGTGCCACCAGTGACTCGGCTCAGGTGAACACCGGGGAGCTGTTTTTT.

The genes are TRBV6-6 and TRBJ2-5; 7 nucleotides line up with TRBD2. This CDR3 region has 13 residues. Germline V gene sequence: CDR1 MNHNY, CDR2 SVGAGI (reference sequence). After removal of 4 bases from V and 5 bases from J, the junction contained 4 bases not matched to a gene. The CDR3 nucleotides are TGTGCCAGCAGTTCAATGACTAGCGAGACCCAGTACTTC. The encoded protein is CASSSMTSETQYF.

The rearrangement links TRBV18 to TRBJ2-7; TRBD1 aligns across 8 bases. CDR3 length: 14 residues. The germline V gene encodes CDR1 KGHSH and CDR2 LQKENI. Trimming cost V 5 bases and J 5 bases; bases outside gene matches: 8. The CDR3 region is CASSTRTGSDEQYF. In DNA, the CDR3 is TGTGCCAGCTCAACCCGGACAGGGTCGGACGAGCAGTACTTC.

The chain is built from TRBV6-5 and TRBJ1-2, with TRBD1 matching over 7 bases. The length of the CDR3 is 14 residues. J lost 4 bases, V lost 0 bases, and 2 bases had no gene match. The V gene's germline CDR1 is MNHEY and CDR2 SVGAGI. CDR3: CASSYSPGGYGYTF. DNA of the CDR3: TGTGCCAGCAGTTACTCGCCAGGGGGCTATGGCTACACCTTC.

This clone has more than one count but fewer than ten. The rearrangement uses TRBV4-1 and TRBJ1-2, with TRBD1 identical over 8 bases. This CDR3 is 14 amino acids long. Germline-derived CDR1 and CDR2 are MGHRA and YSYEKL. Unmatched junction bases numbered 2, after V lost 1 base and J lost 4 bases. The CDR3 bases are TGCGCCAGCAGCCAAGGGACAGGGATCTATGGCTACACCTTC. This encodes CASSQGTGIYGYTF.

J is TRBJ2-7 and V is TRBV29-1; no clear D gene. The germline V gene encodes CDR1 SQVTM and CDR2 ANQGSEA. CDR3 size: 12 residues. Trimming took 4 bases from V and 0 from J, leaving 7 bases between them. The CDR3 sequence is CSVAQSSYEQYF. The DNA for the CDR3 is TGCAGCGTTGCACAGAGCTCCTACGAGCAGTACTTC.

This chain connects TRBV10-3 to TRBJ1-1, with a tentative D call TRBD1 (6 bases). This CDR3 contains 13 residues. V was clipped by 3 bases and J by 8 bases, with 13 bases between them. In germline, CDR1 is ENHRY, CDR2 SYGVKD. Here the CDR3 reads CAISDGGDGEAFF. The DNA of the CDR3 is TGTGCCATCAGTGATGGGGGCGACGGGGAAGCTTTCTTT.

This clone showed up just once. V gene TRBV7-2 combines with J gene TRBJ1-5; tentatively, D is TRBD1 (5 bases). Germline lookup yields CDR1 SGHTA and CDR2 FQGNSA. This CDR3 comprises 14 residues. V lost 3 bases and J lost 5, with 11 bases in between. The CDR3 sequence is CASSFDRIYQPQHF. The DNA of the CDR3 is TGTGCCAGCAGCTTCGACAGAATTTATCAGCCCCAGCATTTT.

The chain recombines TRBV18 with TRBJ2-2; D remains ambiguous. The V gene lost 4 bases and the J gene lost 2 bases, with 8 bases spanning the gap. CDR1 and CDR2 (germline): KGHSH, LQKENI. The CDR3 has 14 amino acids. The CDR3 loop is CASSQSENTGELFF. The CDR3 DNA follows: TGTGCCAGCTCACAATCAGAAAACACCGGGGAGCTGTTTTTT.

CDR3 in amino acids: CASSRLQGLSSPLHF. The CDR3 DNA reads as TGTGCCAGCAGCCGCCTACAGGGGTTAAGTTCACCCCTCCACTTT. The chain combines TRBV6-5 with TRBJ1-6, with 7 bases lining up with TRBD1. The germline V gene encodes CDR1 MNHEY and CDR2 SVGAGI. The CDR3 consists of 15 residues. With 6 bases clipped from V and 9 bases from J, the junction kept 11 bases outside the gene matches.

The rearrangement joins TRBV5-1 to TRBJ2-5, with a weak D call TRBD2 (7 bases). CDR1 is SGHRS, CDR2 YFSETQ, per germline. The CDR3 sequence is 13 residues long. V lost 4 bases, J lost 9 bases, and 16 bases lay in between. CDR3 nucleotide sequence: TGCGCCAGCAGCCTTAGGGGGGGCGAGGCCCAGTACTTC. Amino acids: CASSLRGGEAQYF.

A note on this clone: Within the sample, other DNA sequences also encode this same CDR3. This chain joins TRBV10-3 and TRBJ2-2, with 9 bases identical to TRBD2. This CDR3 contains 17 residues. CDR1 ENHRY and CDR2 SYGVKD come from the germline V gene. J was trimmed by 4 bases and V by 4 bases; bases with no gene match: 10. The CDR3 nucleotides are TGTGCCATCAGTGGAATCGCGGGGGGGCCGGGCACCGGGGAGCTGTTTTTT. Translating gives CAISGIAGGPGTGELFF.

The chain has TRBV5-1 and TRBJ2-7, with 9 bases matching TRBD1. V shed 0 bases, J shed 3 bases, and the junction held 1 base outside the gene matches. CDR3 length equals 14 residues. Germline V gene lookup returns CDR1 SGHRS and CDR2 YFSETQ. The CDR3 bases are TGCGCCAGCAGCTTGGACAGGGGGCTCTACGAGCAGTACTTC. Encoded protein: CASSLDRGLYEQYF.

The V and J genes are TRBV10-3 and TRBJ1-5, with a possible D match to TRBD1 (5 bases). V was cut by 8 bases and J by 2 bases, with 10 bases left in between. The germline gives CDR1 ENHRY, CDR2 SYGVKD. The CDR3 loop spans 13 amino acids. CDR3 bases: TGTGCCATCGGGCCGGGGGGCAATCAGCCCCAGCATTTT. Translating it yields CAIGPGGNQPQHF.